This passage covers 9 T cell receptor beta chains from one sample sequenced in a study of T cells in localized non-small cell lung cancer. Here immunoSEQ multiplex PCR was the method, and the copy in TCRdb shows in-frame clones only, minus some. The table shows 45,000 to 55,000 clones, with around 77% occurring only once. Material: peripheral blood, obtained before any cancer treatment. Receptors were obtained from a man between 35 and 75 years old with stage I squamous cell lung carcinoma.

In this sample, this clone turned up once. This chain joins TRBV28 and TRBJ1-5, with 7 bases aligning to TRBD1. With V trimmed by 8 bases and J by 2 bases, 6 bases remained unmatched. Germline assignment: CDR1 MDHEN and CDR2 SYDVKM. This CDR3 spans 14 amino acids. This CDR3 is CASVTGVGNQPQHF. The CDR3 DNA is TGTGCCAGCGTAACAGGGGTAGGCAATCAGCCCCAGCATTTT.

Comments on this clone: The sample has other DNA sequences that encode this CDR3 too. The chain employs TRBV7-2 and TRBJ2-7, with D hard to call. Germline-derived CDR1 and CDR2 are SGHTA and FQGNSA. V lost 2 bases and J 4 bases, leaving 3 bases between the germline ends. This CDR3 contains 11 residues. The CDR3 DNA reads TGTGCCAGCAGCTTAAGGTACGAGCAGTACTTC. Translation gives CASSLRYEQYF.

This clone was detected only a few times. V is TRBV4-2 and J is TRBJ1-1; D not certain. V was cut by 9 bases and J by 2 bases, with 7 bases left in between. The CDR3 covers 11 residues. Germline-derived CDR1 and CDR2 are LGHNA and YNFKEQ. This CDR3 reads CASVANTEAFF. The CDR3 nucleotides read TGTGCCAGTGTGGCCAACACTGAAGCTTTCTTT.

The chain combines TRBV4-2 with TRBJ1-4; D ambiguous. This CDR3 has 14 residues. Trimming shortened V by 1 base and J by 8 bases, and 11 bases separated the two germline ends. Germline loops: CDR1 LGHNA, CDR2 YNFKEQ. DNA of the CDR3: TGTGCCAGCAGCCAAGGAAACAACCGGGAAAAACTGTTTTTT. Protein: CASSQGNNREKLFF.

The rearrangement joins TRBV6-5 to TRBJ2-1; D may match TRBD1 or TRBD2 (5 bases each). Germline CDR1 is MNHEY and CDR2 is SVGAGI. V dropped 6 bases and J dropped 11 bases, with 14 bases sitting between them. The CDR3 sequence is 12 residues long. The CDR3 reads CASSAQGPQQFF. CDR3 coding DNA: TGTGCCAGCAGCGCCCAGGGACCCCAGCAGTTCTTC.

This clone has at least ten counts. The chain is built from TRBV7-6 and TRBJ2-7; D may be TRBD2 (5 bases). CDR3 length: 12 residues. Germline V gene lookup returns CDR1 SGHVS and CDR2 FNYEAQ. V shed 5 bases and J shed 5 bases, with 10 bases lying between them. The CDR3 DNA is TGTGCCAGCAGCAGTAGCGTCAACGAGCAGTACTTC. This sequence encodes CASSSSVNEQYF.

The chain links TRBV7-6 to TRBJ1-5; the D gene is possibly TRBD1 (6 bases). Between the trimmed V and J ends, which lost 6 bases and 1 base, there was a span of 22 bases. The CDR3 has 18 residues. Germline loops: CDR1 SGHVS, CDR2 FNYEAQ. The CDR3 spells CASSRPPSPGASNQPQHF. CDR3 DNA sequence: TGTGCCAGCAGTCGTCCCCCATCGCCAGGGGCGAGCAATCAGCCCCAGCATTTT.

The CDR3 protein is CASSSKQETQYF. The DNA for the CDR3 is TGTGCCAGCAGCTCGAAACAAGAGACCCAGTACTTC. V and J are TRBV7-2 and TRBJ2-5, with D uncertain. Germline V gives CDR1 SGHTA, CDR2 FQGNSA. The CDR3 contains 12 residues. V was trimmed by 4 bases and J by 2 bases, leaving 5 bases between them.

The V call is TRBV28, the J call TRBJ2-7; tentatively, D is TRBD2 (6 bases). The V gene's germline CDR1 is MDHEN and CDR2 SYDVKM. V shed 3 bases and J shed 0 bases, with 9 bases lying between them. The CDR3 spans 14 residues. CDR3 protein: CASSLGGSSYEQYF. The CDR3 region has the DNA TGTGCCAGCAGTTTGGGAGGAAGCTCCTACGAGCAGTACTTC. The full variable domain, in which reference TRBV28 and TRBJ2-7 provide the parts outside the CDR3, is DVKVTQSSRYLVKRTGEKVFLECVQDMDHENMFWYRQDPGLGLRLIYFSYDVKMKEKGDIPEGYSVSREKKERFSLILESASTNQTSMYLCASSLGGSSYEQYFGPGTRLTVT.